The T cell receptor (beta chain) under discussion was sequenced for a study of blood T cell repertoires in COVID-19. V was clipped by 5 bases and J by 6 bases; unmatched bases: 7. CDR1 SQVTM and CDR2 ANQGSEA come from the germline V gene. The CDR3 covers 14 residues. Data came from immunoSEQ multiplex PCR; TCRdb stores just in-frame clones and leaves some out. Of some 200,000 clones in the sample, 82% were seen once. Followed over time, Seattle patients had been enrolled while infection was active. The receptor was isolated from a woman aged 70-85 years with COVID-19, enrolled during active disease. The rearrangement links TRBV29-1 to TRBJ2-2, with 9 positions matching TRBD2. Sequences were obtained from peripheral blood. The CDR3 spells CSVLAGKGAGELFF. The DNA for the CDR3 is TGCAGCGTTCTAGCGGGAAAAGGCGCCGGGGAGCTGTTTTTT.